Each of the 23 T cell receptor beta chains below was sequenced from the same sample in a study of PD-1 blockade in classical Hodgkin lymphoma. Libraries were prepared by immunoSEQ multiplex PCR; TCRdb keeps only in-frame clonotypes and omits some of them. The top ten clones hold nearly 20% of a sample with 110,000 or so clones, approximately 90% of them seen once. In every patient, relapse followed autologous stem cell transplantation, while exposure to brentuximab vedotin differed. Sample: peripheral blood mononuclear cells (PBMCs), taken before the second cycle of nivolumab. These receptors were obtained from a human donor with classical Hodgkin lymphoma.

V and J are TRBV6-5 and TRBJ1-6; D remains ambiguous. The CDR3 contains 15 residues. The V end lost 6 bases, the J end lost 10 bases, and 19 bases lay between the germline ends. The germline gives CDR1 MNHEY, CDR2 SVGAGI. The DNA of the CDR3 is TGTGCCAGCAGCCTTCTATATACGGTGGGGTCACCCCTCCACTTT. This sequence encodes CASSLLYTVGSPLHF.

This clone was recorded once. The chain uses TRBV9 and TRBJ2-2; 9 positions match TRBD2. Germline values: CDR1 SGDLS, CDR2 YYNGEE. This CDR3 comprises 16 residues. The V gene end was trimmed by 4 bases and the J gene end by 4 bases; junction bases not matched to a gene: 8. CDR3 sequence: CASSLFGTSRTGELFF. CDR3 bases: TGTGCCAGCAGCCTGTTCGGGACTAGCCGCACCGGGGAGCTGTTTTTT.

V and J are TRBV2 and TRBJ2-3, with D perhaps TRBD2 (7 bases). CDR1 SNHLY and CDR2 FYNNEI come from the germline V gene. V was shortened by 8 bases and J by 2 bases, with 32 bases between the two germline ends. This CDR3 is built from 20 residues. CDR3 DNA sequence: TGTGCCAGCGAACGAACCTTTAAGATTCGGCGGGGGCGATACACAGATACGCAGTATTTT. It translates to CASERTFKIRRGRYTDTQYF.

V usage is TRBV10-3 and J usage is TRBJ1-1, with 8 bases fitting TRBD1. The CDR3 totals 15 residues. The germline V gene encodes CDR1 ENHRY and CDR2 SYGVKD. V was pared by 7 bases and J by 6 bases, with 13 bases of the junction left unmatched. The DNA of the CDR3 is TGTGCCATCAATCGGCGACAGGGGAGGAAGGCTGAAGCTTTCTTT. Translation: CAINRRQGRKAEAFF.

This chain connects TRBV15 to TRBJ1-4; TRBD1 matches 8 bases. In germline, CDR1 is LNHNV, CDR2 YYDKDF (reference sequence). J was trimmed by 11 bases and V by 6 bases; bases with no gene match: 8. The CDR3 sequence is 13 residues long. Written as DNA, the CDR3 is TGTGCCACCAGGGACAGGGCGGGCATGAAACTGTTTTTT. Translating gives CATRDRAGMKLFF.

V gene TRBV6-5 combines with J gene TRBJ2-7; no definite D call. Trimming pared 6 bases from V and 0 bases from J, leaving 6 bases between. Germline V lookup: CDR1 MNHEY, CDR2 SVGAGI. This CDR3 region has 12 residues. The CDR3 loop is CASRRNSYEQYF. The CDR3 nucleotides are TGTGCCAGCAGGAGGAACTCCTACGAGCAGTACTTC.

This chain links TRBV30 with TRBJ2-3, with D hard to call. The germline V and J ends were trimmed by 0 bases and 6 bases, with 10 bases remaining between them. CDR3 size: 13 residues. The V gene's germline CDR1 is GTSNPN and CDR2 SVGIG (reference sequence). CDR3 region: CAWSVQPADTQYF. The CDR3 coding sequence is TGTGCCTGGAGTGTACAACCCGCGGATACGCAGTATTTT.

The chain uses TRBV19 and TRBJ2-1, with 11 bases fitting TRBD2. The germline CDR1 and CDR2 sequences are LNHDA and SQIVND (reference sequence). CDR3 length: 14 residues. Losses at the gene ends were 3 bases for V and 9 bases for J; bases not matched to a gene: 4. Written as DNA, the CDR3 is TGTGCCAGTAGTATTTCGACTAGCGGGATTGAGCAGTTCTTC. Protein: CASSISTSGIEQFF.

The V and J genes are TRBV7-2 and TRBJ2-3; the D is unclear. With 4 bases removed from V and 6 bases from J, the gap between germline ends came to 11 bases. The CDR3 extends over 13 amino acids. Germline loops: CDR1 SGHTA, CDR2 FQGNSA. CDR3 region: CASSSDGTDTQYF. CDR3 DNA sequence: TGTGCCAGCAGCTCTGACGGTACCGATACGCAGTATTTT.

V and J are TRBV28 and TRBJ1-1, with D unclear. The CDR3 loop spans 14 amino acids. Trimming took 3 bases from V and 4 from J, leaving 12 bases between them. The V gene's germline CDR1 is MDHEN and CDR2 SYDVKM. CDR3 sequence: CASSLGRGSTEAFF. In nucleotides, the CDR3 is TGTGCCAGCAGTTTGGGAAGAGGAAGCACTGAAGCTTTCTTT.

The genes are TRBV19 and TRBJ1-5; D is undetermined. This CDR3 spans 12 amino acids. Germline loops: CDR1 LNHDA, CDR2 SQIVND (reference sequence). V was shortened by 7 bases and J by 4 bases, with 8 bases between the two germline ends. Here the CDR3 reads CASNHINQPQHF. Written as DNA, the CDR3 is TGTGCCAGTAATCACATAAATCAGCCCCAGCATTTT.

J is TRBJ2-3 and V is TRBV5-1, with 7 nucleotides matching TRBD1. The junction had 8 bases not matched to a gene; V was cut back by 4 bases and J by 3 bases. The CDR3 has 15 amino acids. The germline V gene has CDR1 SGHRS and CDR2 YFSETQ. CDR3 sequence: CASSGQGVATDTQYF. In nucleotides, the CDR3 is TGCGCCAGCAGCGGGCAGGGGGTTGCGACAGATACGCAGTATTTT.

The chain combines TRBV2 with TRBJ2-7; TRBD2 aligns across 10 bases. CDR1 is SNHLY and CDR2 is FYNNEI in the germline V gene. CDR3 length: 14 residues. J was trimmed by 6 bases and V by 2 bases; bases with no gene match: 4. This chain's CDR3 is CASSELAGVGEQYF. CDR3 in DNA: TGTGCCAGCAGTGAACTAGCGGGAGTGGGCGAGCAGTACTTC.

The chain combines TRBV21-1 with TRBJ1-3; TRBD1, the table's D call, was not compared with the DNA. TRBV21-1 is an annotated pseudogene. This CDR3 comprises 15 residues. Here the CDR3 reads CASRPSDRAGNTIYF. In DNA form, the CDR3 reads TGTGCCAGCAGGCCCTCGGACAGGGCTGGAAACACCATATATTTT.

The chain joins TRBV9 to TRBJ2-1, with 15 bases lining up with TRBD2. The CDR3 totals 17 residues. CDR1 is SGDLS and CDR2 is YYNGEE in the germline V gene. With V trimmed by 0 bases and J by 4 bases, 2 bases remained unmatched. For the CDR3, the DNA is TGTGCCAGCAGCGTAGAGGGGACTAGCGGGAGGTACAATGAGCAGTTCTTC. Its translation: CASSVEGTSGRYNEQFF.

This sequence joins TRBV4-3 and TRBJ2-1; no clear D gene. CDR1 is LGHNA, CDR2 YSLEER, per germline. Trimming stripped 1 base from V and 6 bases from J, with 7 bases between. CDR3 length: 13 residues. CDR3 residues: CASSQGAPNEQFF. For the CDR3, the DNA is TGCGCCAGCAGCCAAGGCGCCCCCAATGAGCAGTTCTTC.

V gene TRBV28 combines with J gene TRBJ2-1; D unclear. The CDR3 has 14 residues. The germline CDR1 and CDR2 sequences are MDHEN and SYDVKM. V shed 6 bases and J shed 4 bases, with 13 bases lying between them. CDR3 nucleotides: TGTGCCAGCAGCCGTGGACCTCCTTACAATGAGCAGTTCTTC. It encodes CASSRGPPYNEQFF.

Written as DNA, the CDR3 is TGCGCCAGCATATTGGGGGCTCGATCGACCTACGAGCAGTACTTC. As protein: CASILGARSTYEQYF. The chain joins TRBV10-2 to TRBJ2-7, with D perhaps matching TRBD1 (6 bases). The germline gives CDR1 WSHSY, CDR2 SAAADI. The V and J ends lost 7 bases and 2 bases respectively, with 18 bases between them. CDR3 length: 15 amino acids.

This clone was observed a few times. The CDR3 protein is CASTGEFDDGYTF. The CDR3 DNA is TGTGCCAGCACTGGGGAATTTGATGATGGCTACACCTTC. V is TRBV25-1 and J is TRBJ1-2, with D unresolved. CDR1 MGHDK and CDR2 SYGVNS come from the germline V gene. This CDR3 is 13 amino acids long. Trimming took 7 bases from V and 6 from J, leaving 15 bases between them.

V is TRBV19 and J is TRBJ2-7, with 8 bases fitting TRBD2. After removal of 3 bases from V and 0 bases from J, the junction contained 16 bases not matched to a gene. From germline, CDR1 is LNHDA and CDR2 SQIVND (reference sequence). This CDR3 region has 19 residues. In DNA form, the CDR3 reads TGTGCCAGTAGTATCTTCGTAACCGAGCTAGCGGGTGCCTCCTACGAGCAGTACTTC. It translates to CASSIFVTELAGASYEQYF.

This clone showed up just once. This chain uses TRBV19 with TRBJ1-2, with 8 bases aligning to TRBD1. CDR3 length: 13 amino acids. The V and J ends lost 5 bases and 6 bases, in that order; junction bases with no gene match: 5. Germline CDR1 and CDR2: LNHDA and SQIVND (reference sequence). CDR3 in DNA: TGTGCCAGTAGTTCAACAGGGGGGGATGGCTACACCTTC. It specifies CASSSTGGDGYTF.

This clone was seen a single time. The chain employs TRBV5-4 and TRBJ2-1; a possible D gene is TRBD2 (5 bases). The CDR3 contains 15 residues. V was trimmed by 0 bases and J by 4 bases, leaving 11 bases between them. Germline V CDR1 and CDR2: SGHNT, YYREEE (reference sequence). This chain's CDR3 is CASSLETGRYNEQFF. The CDR3 DNA reads as TGTGCCAGCAGCTTGGAAACGGGAAGGTACAATGAGCAGTTCTTC.

V and J are TRBV4-1 and TRBJ1-5; D gene unclear. Germline loops: CDR1 MGHRA, CDR2 YSYEKL. The germline V and J ends were trimmed by 0 bases and 2 bases, with 11 bases remaining between them. The CDR3 has 16 amino acids. In DNA, the CDR3 is TGCGCCAGCAGCCAAGAAATTTCACGGGGCAATCAGCCCCAGCATTTT. It yields the protein CASSQEISRGNQPQHF.